This TCR beta chain was identified in a study of siplizumab effects on memory and regulatory T cells. Here immunoSEQ multiplex PCR was the method, and the copy in TCRdb shows in-frame clones only, minus some. The table shows 80,000 to 130,000 clones, with more than 90% occurring only once. The CDR3 is 17 amino acids. Germline CDR1 reads SEHNR; CDR2 reads FQNEAQ (reference sequence). V was cut by 2 bases and J by 5 bases, with 21 bases left in between. The chain joins TRBV7-9 to TRBJ2-5; perhaps TRBD1 as D (6 bases). This clonotype was obtained from a human donor in good health. Some clones in this sample may be carry-over from other donors' samples. The specimen sequenced was CD4+ T cells sorted from blood. Here the CDR3 reads CASSLSSDRTFGETQYF. DNA of the CDR3: TGTGCCAGCAGCTTATCTTCCGACAGGACCTTTGGGGAGACCCAGTACTTC. Together with reference TRBV7-9 and TRBJ2-5, the CDR3 gives the full variable domain: DTGVSQNPRHKITKRGQNVTFRCDPISEHNRLYWYRQTLGQGPEFLTYFQNEAQLEKSRLLSDRFSAERPKGSFSTLEIQRTEQGDSAMYLCASSLSSDRTFGETQYFGPGTRLLVL.